This T cell receptor beta chain comes out of a study of Ad26.COV2.S vaccination and SARS-CoV-2 variants. In regard to this clone: What it binds is unknown.

This CDR3 contains 13 residues. Trimming removed 11 bases from V and 4 bases from J, with 14 bases in between. Germline V gene sequence: CDR1 WNHNN, CDR2 SYGVQD (reference sequence). Libraries were prepared by immunoSEQ multiplex PCR; TCRdb keeps only in-frame clonotypes and omits some of them. The sample holds some 300,000 clones, around four fifths seen once. Notes on the study in general: Spike-specific TCR breadth in vaccine recipients exceeded that seen in placebo recipients.

Treatment here: approximately 18 received Ad26.COV2.S at low or high dose, single or two shots; several received placebo; per-sample allocation not given. Material that was analyzed had been drawn on day 63 after the first vaccine or placebo injection. The vaccine delivered Wuhan-strain SARS-CoV-2 spike through an Ad26 vector. The origin of this receptor is a person aged 18-60 years who received the Ad26.COV2.S COVID-19 vaccine or a placebo. This chain links TRBV10-1 with TRBJ2-2, with TRBD2 as a possible D gene (5 bases). The material sequenced was peripheral blood, taken in a trial of Ad26.COV2.S vaccine versus placebo. The CDR3 loop reads CAVAASRTGELFF. CDR3 DNA: TGCGCCGTTGCGGCTAGCCGCACCGGGGAGCTGTTTTTT.